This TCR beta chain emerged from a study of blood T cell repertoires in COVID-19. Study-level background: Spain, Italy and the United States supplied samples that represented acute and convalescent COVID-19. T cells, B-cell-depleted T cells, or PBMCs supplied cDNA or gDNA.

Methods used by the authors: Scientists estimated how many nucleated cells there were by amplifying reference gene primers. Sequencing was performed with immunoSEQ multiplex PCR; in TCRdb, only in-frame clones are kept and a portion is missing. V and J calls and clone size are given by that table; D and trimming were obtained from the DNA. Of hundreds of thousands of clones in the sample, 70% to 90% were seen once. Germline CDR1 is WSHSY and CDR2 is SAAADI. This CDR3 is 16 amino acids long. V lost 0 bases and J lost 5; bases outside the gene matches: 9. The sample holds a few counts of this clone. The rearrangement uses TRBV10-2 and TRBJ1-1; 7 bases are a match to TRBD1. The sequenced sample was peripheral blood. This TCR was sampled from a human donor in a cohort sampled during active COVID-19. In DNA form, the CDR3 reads TGCGCCAGCAGTGAGTCTTCAGGGGGAGTGGGAACTGAAGCTTTCTTT. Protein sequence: CASSESSGGVGTEAFF.